Given below is one T cell receptor (beta chain) in context. There are 16 residues in the CDR3. Germline assignment: CDR1 SGHTA and CDR2 FQGNSA. Trimming at V came to 5 bases and at J to 4 bases, leaving 11 bases not matched to a gene. Making TCR cDNA involved 5'RACE template switching, which added UMIs and a universal primer site. TCRdb redid the calling of the 5' RACE reads with MiXCR, one entry per CDR3 protein. The sample shows 250,000 or so distinct CDR3 sequences, roughly 3.5% of them seen only once. This entry comes from a study of T cells after yellow fever vaccination. The J gene is TRBJ2-3, the V gene TRBV7-2; 8 nucleotides line up with TRBD1. This material consisted of PBMCs, taken 15 days after the yellow fever booster vaccination. The TCR comes from a man aged 18 to 30 who received the YFV17D yellow fever vaccine. The CDR3 here is CASSLAAQGVPDTQYF. CDR3 sequence (DNA): TGTGCCAGCAGCCTCGCAGCACAGGGGGTTCCAGATACGCAGTATTTT.